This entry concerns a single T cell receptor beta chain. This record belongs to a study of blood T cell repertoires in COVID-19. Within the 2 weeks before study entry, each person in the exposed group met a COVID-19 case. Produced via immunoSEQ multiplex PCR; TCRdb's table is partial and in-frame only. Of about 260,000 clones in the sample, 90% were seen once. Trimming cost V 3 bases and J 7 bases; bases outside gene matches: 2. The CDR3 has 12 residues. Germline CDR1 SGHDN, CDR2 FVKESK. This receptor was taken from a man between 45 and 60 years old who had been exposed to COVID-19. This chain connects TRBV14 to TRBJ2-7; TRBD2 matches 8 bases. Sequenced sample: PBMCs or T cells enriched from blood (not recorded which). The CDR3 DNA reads TGTGCCAGCAGCCACTTAGCGGGGGAGCAGTACGTC. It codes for CASSHLAGEQYV.